The 22 T cell receptor beta chains below all came from one sample that was sequenced in a study of OX40 agonist ivuxolimab in advanced cancers. Sequenced by immunoSEQ multiplex PCR; TCRdb stores in-frame clones only, minus some. The repertoire includes some 66,000 clones, 75% to 90% of them detected once, and about 0.83% sits in the top ten. Sequencing used CD4+ or CD8+ T cells sorted from blood, obtained in a trial of the OX40 agonist ivuxolimab. The receptors stem from an adult with an advanced solid tumor such as melanoma, head and neck, liver or kidney cancer.

The CDR3 region has the DNA TGTGCCAGCAGTGAAGCGGGGTACGGAATGTCGAATCAGCCCCAGCATTTT. It yields the protein CASSEAGYGMSNQPQHF. The chain couples TRBV6-1 to TRBJ1-5, with no clear D. Trimming took off 0 bases at V and 4 bases at J, with 16 bases between the two ends. This CDR3 contains 17 residues. Germline V lookup: CDR1 MNHNS, CDR2 SASEGT.

This chain uses TRBV7-2 with TRBJ2-7; 8 bases agree with TRBD2. Trimming took 4 bases from V and 6 from J; bases not matched to a gene: 14. This CDR3 spans 16 amino acids. CDR1 SGHTA and CDR2 FQGNSA come from the germline V gene. The DNA for the CDR3 is TGTGCCAGCAGCTCCCCCCCCGGGACTAGGTCGGGCGAGCAGTACTTC. Translated: CASSSPPGTRSGEQYF.

This clone was detected only a few times. The V and J genes are TRBV29-1 and TRBJ2-7; no reliable D call. The germline V and J ends were trimmed by 0 bases and 5 bases, with 8 bases remaining between them. The length of the CDR3 is 12 residues. Germline CDR1 SQVTM, CDR2 ANQGSEA. CDR3 residues: CSVEEAGNEQYF. CDR3 in DNA: TGCAGCGTTGAAGAGGCTGGAAACGAGCAGTACTTC.

The genes are TRBV11-2 and TRBJ2-2; no clear D gene. The germline V gene has CDR1 SGHAT and CDR2 FQNNGV. Trimming cost V 5 bases and J 1 base, with 8 bases left between them. The CDR3 is made up of 14 amino acids. CDR3 DNA: TGTGCCAGCAGCCCACGACAGAACACCGGGGAGCTGTTTTTT. Encoded protein: CASSPRQNTGELFF.

The chain combines TRBV7-9 with TRBJ1-4; 9 bases match TRBD1. This CDR3 has 15 residues. CDR1 is SEHNR, CDR2 FQNEAQ, per germline (reference sequence). The V and J ends lost 5 bases and 4 bases, in that order; junction bases with no gene match: 5. The CDR3 region is CASSLTGGRNEKLFF. The CDR3 bases are TGTGCCAGCAGCCTGACAGGGGGACGTAATGAAAAACTGTTTTTT.

The sample holds a few counts of this clone. The V gene is TRBV7-9, the J gene TRBJ1-2; D is unclear. Germline CDR1 and CDR2: SEHNR and FQNEAQ (reference sequence). The V end was cut by 5 bases, the J end by 11 bases, with 15 bases between. This CDR3 is 12 amino acids long. CDR3 loop: CASSLITERYTF. The CDR3 DNA is TGTGCCAGCAGCCTCATTACAGAGAGGTACACCTTC.

V is TRBV11-2 and J is TRBJ2-1; 9 positions agree with TRBD2. The J segment lost 0 bases and the V segment lost 6 bases, leaving 6 bases of the junction unmatched. This CDR3 region has 16 residues. Germline V gene lookup returns CDR1 SGHAT and CDR2 FQNNGV. The CDR3 nucleotides read TGTGCCAGCAGAACCATTAGCGGGAGCTCCTACAATGAGCAGTTCTTC. It yields the protein CASRTISGSSYNEQFF.

The chain employs TRBV6-5 and TRBJ2-1, with 9 bases lining up with TRBD1. J gave up 3 bases and V 5 bases, and 5 bases lay outside the gene matches. Germline-derived CDR1 and CDR2 are MNHEY and SVGAGI. This CDR3 region has 15 residues. CDR3 amino acids: CASSPGQGFYNEQFF. The CDR3 DNA follows: TGTGCCAGCAGTCCCGGACAGGGGTTCTACAATGAGCAGTTCTTC.

The genes are TRBV7-9 and TRBJ1-5; no definite D call. Germline assignment: CDR1 SEHNR and CDR2 FQNEAQ (reference sequence). V was cut by 5 bases and J by 8 bases, with 13 bases left in between. The CDR3 covers 13 residues. The CDR3 DNA follows: TGTGCCAGCAGCGCTCACGGGGTAGAGCCCCAGCATTTT. This translates into CASSAHGVEPQHF.

The chain employs TRBV2 and TRBJ1-6, with TRBD1 matching 8 bases. CDR1 is SNHLY and CDR2 is FYNNEI in the germline V gene. The CDR3 runs 15 residues. J was trimmed by 10 bases and V by 3 bases; bases with no gene match: 8. CDR3 coding DNA: TGTGCCAGCAGTGATGGGACAGGTTGGCGATCACCCCTCCACTTT. This gives the protein CASSDGTGWRSPLHF.

V and J are TRBV11-1 and TRBJ1-1, with D perhaps TRBD1 (6 bases). The germline V gene has CDR1 SGHAT and CDR2 FQDESV (reference sequence). This CDR3 has 15 residues. V lost 5 bases and J lost 1, with 14 bases in between. CDR3 sequence reads: CASSLWGRGNTEAFF. The CDR3 region has the DNA TGTGCCAGCAGCCTGTGGGGCAGGGGGAACACTGAAGCTTTCTTT.

This sequence joins TRBV6-4 and TRBJ2-7, with 8 nucleotides matching TRBD1. The J segment lost 2 bases and the V segment lost 0 bases, leaving 3 bases of the junction unmatched. Germline V CDR1 and CDR2: MRHNA, SNTAGT. The CDR3 is 15 residues long. CDR3 sequence: CASSDSGQVPYEQYF. CDR3 bases: TGTGCCAGCAGTGACTCGGGACAGGTACCCTACGAGCAGTACTTC.

V is TRBV1 and J is TRBJ1-1. TRBV1 is termed a pseudogene. This CDR3 has 14 residues. DNA of the CDR3: TGCACCAGCAGCCAAGGAGAAGGGATCACTGAAGCTTTCTTT. Protein product: CTSSQGEGITEAFF.

This chain uses TRBV5-4 with TRBJ2-7, with 12 bases matching TRBD2. This CDR3 is 16 amino acids long. Germline CDR1 and CDR2: SGHNT and YYREEE (reference sequence). Trimming at V came to 0 bases and at J to 9 bases, leaving 10 bases not matched to a gene. DNA for the CDR3: TGTGCCAGCAGCTTGGCGGCTAGCGGGAGGGCCGTCGGGCAGTACTTC. Protein: CASSLAASGRAVGQYF.

The chain uses TRBV2 and TRBJ1-1; TRBD1 matches at 10 bases. Germline V gene lookup returns CDR1 SNHLY and CDR2 FYNNEI. V shed 6 bases, J shed 11 bases, and the junction held 12 bases outside the gene matches. The CDR3 loop spans 14 amino acids. As DNA, the CDR3 is TGTGCCAGCAGCCGGGGGACAGGGGACTCCTCCGCTTTCTTT. Translation: CASSRGTGDSSAFF.

In this sample, this clone turned up a few times. The chain has TRBV4-2 and TRBJ1-1; 9 nucleotides agree with TRBD1. The CDR3 is 14 residues long. The junction had 6 bases not matched to a gene; V was cut back by 0 bases and J by 10 bases. In germline, CDR1 is LGHNA, CDR2 YNFKEQ. The DNA of the CDR3 is TGTGCCAGCAGCCAAGATCCGCAGGACAGGGGAGCTTTCTTT. Its translation: CASSQDPQDRGAFF.

The chain employs TRBV6-1 and TRBJ2-7; D unresolved. Trimming took 2 bases from V and 0 from J, leaving 8 bases between them. The V gene's germline CDR1 is MNHNS and CDR2 SASEGT. The CDR3 extends over 14 amino acids. The CDR3 spells CASSEQTYSYEQYF. The CDR3 DNA reads as TGTGCCAGCAGTGAACAGACCTACTCCTACGAGCAGTACTTC.

The chain joins TRBV10-1 to TRBJ1-3, with D unresolved. This CDR3 is built from 14 residues. Per germline, CDR1 WNHNN and CDR2 SYGVQD (reference sequence). V was trimmed by 4 bases and J by 3 bases, leaving 10 bases between them. The CDR3 DNA follows: TGCGCCAGCAGTGTAAGCAGAGATGGAAACACCATATATTTT. Amino acids: CASSVSRDGNTIYF.

The genes are TRBV19 and TRBJ1-4; D unclear. The CDR3 consists of 15 residues. Germline CDR1 is LNHDA and CDR2 is SQIVND (reference sequence). V was pared by 1 base and J by 8 bases, with 14 bases between. The CDR3: CASSIGKNSGEKLFF. CDR3 DNA: TGTGCCAGTAGTATAGGGAAAAACAGCGGAGAAAAACTGTTTTTT.

The chain uses TRBV7-2 and TRBJ2-1, with a tentative D call TRBD1 (5 bases). Per germline, CDR1 SGHTA and CDR2 FQGNSA. V lost 2 bases to trimming and J lost 2 bases, with 16 bases between them. The CDR3 spans 17 residues. CDR3 DNA sequence: TGTGCCAGCAGCTTAAAATTTGGGGCAGTTACCTACAATGAGCAGTTCTTC. The encoded protein is CASSLKFGAVTYNEQFF.

As concerns this clone: At one of its ends the junction is not consistent with the germline gene, which may arise from a read error. CDR3 coding DNA: TGTGCTAGCAGCCCCGACAGTGAGACCCAGTACTTC. Its translation: CASSPDSETQYF. The chain joins TRBV7-7 to TRBJ2-5; maybe TRBD1 (5 bases). The CDR3 has 12 amino acids. Germline V gives CDR1 SSHAT, CDR2 FNYEAQ (reference sequence).

A single count supports this clone. The genes are TRBV6-5 and TRBJ2-3; no reliable D call. The CDR3 spans 11 residues. The germline V gene encodes CDR1 MNHEY and CDR2 SVGAGI. Trimming removed 5 bases at V and 4 bases at J, with 4 bases between. CDR3: CASSGADTQYF. The DNA of the CDR3 is TGTGCCAGCAGTGGGGCAGATACGCAGTATTTT.